The subject of this entry is one T cell receptor beta chain. J gave up 2 bases and V 5 bases, and 9 bases lay outside the gene matches. The CDR3 contains 17 residues. The V gene's germline CDR1 is SGHDT and CDR2 YYEEEE. This sample was included in a study of blood T cell repertoires in COVID-19. Overall study context: The United States, Italy and Spain supplied acute and convalescent COVID-19 samples. Nucleic acid was either cDNA or gDNA, and it came from T cells, B-cell-depleted T cells, or PBMCs.

In the original processing: Amplification from reference gene primers served as the basis for estimated nucleated cell counts. TCRdb's copy holds only in-frame clones and misses some; the assay was immunoSEQ multiplex PCR. The V and J calls and clone size come from that table; D and trimming were worked out from the DNA. Here the sample spans 95,000 to 100,000 clones, roughly 90% being singletons. The rearrangement uses TRBV5-6 and TRBJ2-6, with 8 nucleotides matching TRBD1. What was sequenced was peripheral blood. The origin of this receptor is a man older than 75 with acute or convalescent COVID-19. CDR3 bases: TGTGCCAGCAGGGGGACAGGTGGTACCGCTGGGGCCAACGTCCTGACTTTC. It yields the protein CASRGTGGTAGANVLTF. The variable domain in full, with the rest retrieved from reference TRBV5-6 and TRBJ2-6, is DAGVTQSPTHLIKTRGQQVTLRCSPKSGHDTVSWYQQALGQGPQFIFQYYEEEERQRGNFPDRFSGHQFPNYSSELNVNALLLGDSALYLCASRGTGGTAGANVLTFGAGSRLTVL.